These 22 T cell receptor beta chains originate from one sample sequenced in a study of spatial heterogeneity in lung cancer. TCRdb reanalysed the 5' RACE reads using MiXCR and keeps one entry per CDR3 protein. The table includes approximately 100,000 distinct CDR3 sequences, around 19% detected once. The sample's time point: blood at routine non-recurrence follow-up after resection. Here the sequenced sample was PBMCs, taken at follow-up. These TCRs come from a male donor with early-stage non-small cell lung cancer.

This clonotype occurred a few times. CDR3: CASILGSSGGSTGELFF. DNA for the CDR3: TGTGCCAGCATCCTAGGTTCTAGCGGGGGGAGCACCGGGGAGCTGTTTTTT. This chain connects TRBV12-3 or TRBV12-4 to TRBJ2-2; 11 positions match TRBD2. V lost 7 bases and J lost 4; bases outside the gene matches: 11. This CDR3 spans 17 amino acids.

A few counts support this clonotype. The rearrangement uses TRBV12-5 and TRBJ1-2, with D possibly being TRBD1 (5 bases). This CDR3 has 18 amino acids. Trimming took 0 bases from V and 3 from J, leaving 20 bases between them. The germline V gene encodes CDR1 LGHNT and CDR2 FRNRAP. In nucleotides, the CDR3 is TGTGCTAGTGGTTTGGTAGGGGACCCTACCCGATGGTACTATGGCTACACCTTC. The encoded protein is CASGLVGDPTRWYYGYTF.

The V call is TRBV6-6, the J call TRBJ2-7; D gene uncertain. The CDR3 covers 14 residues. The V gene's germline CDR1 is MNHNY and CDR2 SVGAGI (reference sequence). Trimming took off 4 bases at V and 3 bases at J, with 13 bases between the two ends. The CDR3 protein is CASSLRMWDYEQYV. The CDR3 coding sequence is TGTGCCAGCAGTTTGCGGATGTGGGACTACGAGCAGTACGTC.

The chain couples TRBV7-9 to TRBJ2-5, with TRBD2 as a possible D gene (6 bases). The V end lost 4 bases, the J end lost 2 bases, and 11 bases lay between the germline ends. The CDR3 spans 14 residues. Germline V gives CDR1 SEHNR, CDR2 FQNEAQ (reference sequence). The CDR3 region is CASSSKDYQETQYF. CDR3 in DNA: TGTGCCAGCAGCTCGAAGGACTATCAAGAGACCCAGTACTTC.

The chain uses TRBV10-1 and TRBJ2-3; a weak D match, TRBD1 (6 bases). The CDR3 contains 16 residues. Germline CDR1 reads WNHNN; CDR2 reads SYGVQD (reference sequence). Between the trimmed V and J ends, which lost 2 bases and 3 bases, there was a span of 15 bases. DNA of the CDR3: TGCGCCAGCAGTGAGACGCCAGGGGATTTAACAGATACGCAGTATTTT. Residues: CASSETPGDLTDTQYF.

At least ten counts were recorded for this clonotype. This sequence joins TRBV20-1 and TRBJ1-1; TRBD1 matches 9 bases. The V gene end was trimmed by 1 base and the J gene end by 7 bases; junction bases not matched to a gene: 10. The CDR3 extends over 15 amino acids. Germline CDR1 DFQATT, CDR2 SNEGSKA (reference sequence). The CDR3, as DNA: TGCAGTGCTAGAGGTCGAGACAGGGGGAAGGTTGAAGCTTTCTTT. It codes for CSARGRDRGKVEAFF.

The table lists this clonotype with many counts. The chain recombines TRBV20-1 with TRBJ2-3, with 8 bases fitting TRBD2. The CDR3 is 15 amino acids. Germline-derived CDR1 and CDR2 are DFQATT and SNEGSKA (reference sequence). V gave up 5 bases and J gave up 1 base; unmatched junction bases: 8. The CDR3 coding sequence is TGCAGTGCTCCGTCCGCGGGGGGAGGCACAGATACGCAGTATTTT. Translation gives CSAPSAGGGTDTQYF.

The CDR3 loop reads CASSQKGTSGMGEQFF. The CDR3 nucleotides are TGTGCCAGCAGCCAAAAGGGGACTAGCGGGATGGGTGAGCAGTTCTTC. The V call is TRBV3-1, the J call TRBJ2-1, with 13 bases lining up with TRBD2. Losses at the gene ends were 2 bases for V and 9 bases for J; bases not matched to a gene: 7. Germline V gene lookup returns CDR1 LGHDT and CDR2 YNNKEL (reference sequence). This CDR3 region has 16 residues.

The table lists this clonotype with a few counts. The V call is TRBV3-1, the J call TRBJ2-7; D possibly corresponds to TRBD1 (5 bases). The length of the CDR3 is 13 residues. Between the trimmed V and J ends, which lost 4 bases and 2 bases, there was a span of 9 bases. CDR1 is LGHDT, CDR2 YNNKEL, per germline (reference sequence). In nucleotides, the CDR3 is TGTGCCAGCAGCCCGGACATGACCTACGAGCAGTACTTC. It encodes CASSPDMTYEQYF.

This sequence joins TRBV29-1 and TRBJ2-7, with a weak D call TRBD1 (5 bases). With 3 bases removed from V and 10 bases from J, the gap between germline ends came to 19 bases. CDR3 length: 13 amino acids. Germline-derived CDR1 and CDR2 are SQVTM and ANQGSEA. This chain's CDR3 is CSVDAGQKGVQYF. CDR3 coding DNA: TGCAGCGTTGATGCTGGACAAAAAGGGGTCCAGTACTTC.

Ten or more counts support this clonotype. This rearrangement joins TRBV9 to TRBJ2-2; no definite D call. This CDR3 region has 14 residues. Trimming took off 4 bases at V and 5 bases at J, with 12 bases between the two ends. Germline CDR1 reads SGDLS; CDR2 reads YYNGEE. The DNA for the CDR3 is TGTGCCAGCAGCCCTCTGCAGCTTACCGGGGAGCTGTTTTTT. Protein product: CASSPLQLTGELFF.

DNA of the CDR3: TGTGCCAGCAGCCCGGGCCGAGCAACTAATGAAAAACTGTTTTTT. Translated, it gives CASSPGRATNEKLFF. The V and J genes are TRBV9 and TRBJ1-4; D is uncertain. This CDR3 region has 15 residues. Germline CDR1 is SGDLS and CDR2 is YYNGEE. Trimming cost V 4 bases and J 0 bases, with 10 bases left between them.

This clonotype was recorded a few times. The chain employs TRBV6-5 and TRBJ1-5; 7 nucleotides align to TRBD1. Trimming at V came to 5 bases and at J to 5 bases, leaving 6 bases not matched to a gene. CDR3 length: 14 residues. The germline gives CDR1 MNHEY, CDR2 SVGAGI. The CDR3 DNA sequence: TGTGCCAGCAGTCCCCGACAGGGACATCAGCCCCAGCATTTT. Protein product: CASSPRQGHQPQHF.

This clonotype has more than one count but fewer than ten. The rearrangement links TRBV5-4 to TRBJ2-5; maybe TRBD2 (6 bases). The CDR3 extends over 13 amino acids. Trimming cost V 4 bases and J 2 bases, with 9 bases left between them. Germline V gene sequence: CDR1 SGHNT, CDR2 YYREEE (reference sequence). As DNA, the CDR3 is TGTGCCAGCAGCGTGGGACTTCAAGAGACCCAGTACTTC. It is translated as CASSVGLQETQYF.

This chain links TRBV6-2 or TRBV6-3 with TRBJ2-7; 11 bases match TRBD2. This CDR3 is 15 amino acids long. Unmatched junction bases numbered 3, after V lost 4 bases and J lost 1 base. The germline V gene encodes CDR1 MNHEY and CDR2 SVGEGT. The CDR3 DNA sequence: TGTGCCAGCAGTTCCACTAGCGGGGGTTCCTACGAGCAGTACGTC. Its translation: CASSSTSGGSYEQYV.

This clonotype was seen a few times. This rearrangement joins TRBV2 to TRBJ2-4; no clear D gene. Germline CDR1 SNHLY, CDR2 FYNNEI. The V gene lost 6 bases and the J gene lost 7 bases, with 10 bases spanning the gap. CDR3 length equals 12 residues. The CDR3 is CASRTGVNIQYF. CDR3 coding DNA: TGTGCCAGCAGGACCGGCGTGAACATTCAGTACTTC.

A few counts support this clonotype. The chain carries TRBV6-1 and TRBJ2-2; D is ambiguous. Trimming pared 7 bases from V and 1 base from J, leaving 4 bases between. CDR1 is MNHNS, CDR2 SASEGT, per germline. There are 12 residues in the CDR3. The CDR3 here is CASIRNTGELFF. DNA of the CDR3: TGTGCCAGCATACGGAACACCGGGGAGCTGTTTTTT.

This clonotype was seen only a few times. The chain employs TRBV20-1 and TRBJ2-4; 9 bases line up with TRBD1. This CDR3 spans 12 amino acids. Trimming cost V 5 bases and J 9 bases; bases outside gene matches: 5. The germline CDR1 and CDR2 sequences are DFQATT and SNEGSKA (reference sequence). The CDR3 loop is CSALGQGGIQYF. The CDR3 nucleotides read TGCAGTGCTTTGGGACAGGGTGGCATTCAGTACTTC.

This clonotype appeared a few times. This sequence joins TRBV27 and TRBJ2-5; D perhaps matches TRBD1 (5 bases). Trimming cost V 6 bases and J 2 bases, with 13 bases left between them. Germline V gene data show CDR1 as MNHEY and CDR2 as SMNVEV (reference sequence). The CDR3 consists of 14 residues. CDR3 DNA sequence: TGTGCCAGCAGCCCTCACAGGATACAAGAGACCCAGTACTTC. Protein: CASSPHRIQETQYF.

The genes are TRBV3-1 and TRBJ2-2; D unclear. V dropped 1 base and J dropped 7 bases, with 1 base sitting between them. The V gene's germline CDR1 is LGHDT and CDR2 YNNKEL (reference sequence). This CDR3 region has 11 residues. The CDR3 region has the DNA TGTGCCAGCAGCCAAGTCGGGGAGCTGTTTTTT. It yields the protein CASSQVGELFF.

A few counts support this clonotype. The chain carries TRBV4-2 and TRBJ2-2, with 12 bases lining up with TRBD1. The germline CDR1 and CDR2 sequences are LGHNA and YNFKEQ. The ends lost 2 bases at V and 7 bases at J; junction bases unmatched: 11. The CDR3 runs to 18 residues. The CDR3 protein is CASSQQPPGQGAFGELFF. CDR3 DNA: TGTGCCAGCAGCCAACAGCCGCCGGGACAGGGGGCGTTCGGGGAGCTGTTTTTT.

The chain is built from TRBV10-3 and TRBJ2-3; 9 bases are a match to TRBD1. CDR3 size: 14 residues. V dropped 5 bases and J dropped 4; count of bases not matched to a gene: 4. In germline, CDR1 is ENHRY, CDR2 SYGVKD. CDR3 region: CAISRTGEADTQYF. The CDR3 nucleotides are TGTGCCATCAGTAGGACAGGGGAGGCAGATACGCAGTATTTT.